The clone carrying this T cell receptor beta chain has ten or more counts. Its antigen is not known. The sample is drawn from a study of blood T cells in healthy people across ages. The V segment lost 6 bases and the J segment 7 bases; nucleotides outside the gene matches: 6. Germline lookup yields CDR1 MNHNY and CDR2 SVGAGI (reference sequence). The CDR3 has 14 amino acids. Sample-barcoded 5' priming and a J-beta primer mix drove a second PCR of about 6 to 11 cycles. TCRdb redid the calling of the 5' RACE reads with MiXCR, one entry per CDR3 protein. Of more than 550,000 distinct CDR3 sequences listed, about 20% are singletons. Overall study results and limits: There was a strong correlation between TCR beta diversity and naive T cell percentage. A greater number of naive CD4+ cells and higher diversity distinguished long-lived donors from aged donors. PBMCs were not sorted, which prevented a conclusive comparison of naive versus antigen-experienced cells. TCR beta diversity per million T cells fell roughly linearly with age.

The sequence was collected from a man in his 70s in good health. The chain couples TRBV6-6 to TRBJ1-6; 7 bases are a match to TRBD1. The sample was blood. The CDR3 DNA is TGTGCCAGCAGCCAAGGGACAGTAAATTCACCCCTCCACTTT. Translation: CASSQGTVNSPLHF.